This is a list of T cell receptor beta chains from one sample in a study of blood T cell repertoires in COVID-19. TCRdb's table, derived via immunoSEQ multiplex PCR, lists solely in-frame clones and lacks some. The table lists under 150,000 clones, roughly 80% of them singletons. The sequenced sample consisted of peripheral blood. The receptor set was obtained from a woman aged 40 to 50 with acute or convalescent COVID-19. The conserved cysteine and the conserved F or W are not part of the CDR3 here. Each record gives: J gene, V gene, CDR3 protein.

j_gene: TRBJ2-2; v_gene: TRBV5-1; CDR3aa: ASSLTSGANTGELF
j_gene: TRBJ1-1; v_gene: TRBV29-1; CDR3aa: SAQYMNTEAF
j_gene: TRBJ1-1; v_gene: TRBV2; CDR3aa: ASLKGPNTEAF
j_gene: TRBJ2-7; v_gene: TRBV5-1; CDR3aa: ASSSRLAGAYEQY
j_gene: TRBJ1-3; v_gene: TRBV7-2; CDR3aa: ASSPYFMEYSGNTIY
j_gene: TRBJ1-1; v_gene: TRBV4-1; CDR3aa: ASSQEGAENTEAF
j_gene: TRBJ2-1; v_gene: TRBV6-5; CDR3aa: ASRPTSWVHNEQF
j_gene: TRBJ1-5; v_gene: TRBV11-2; CDR3aa: ASSRGPPNQPQH
j_gene: TRBJ2-4; v_gene: TRBV7-8; CDR3aa: ASSRGSGGAAKNIQY
j_gene: TRBJ1-6; v_gene: TRBV27; CDR3aa: ASSLGLGQRPTSPLH
j_gene: TRBJ1-2; v_gene: TRBV3-1/TRBV3-2; CDR3aa: ASSQEGMSSGSGGYT
j_gene: TRBJ2-3; v_gene: TRBV6-6; CDR3aa: ASSLDSTDTQY
j_gene: TRBJ1-1; v_gene: TRBV12-3/TRBV12-4; CDR3aa: ASSFPGSTEAF
j_gene: TRBJ1-5; v_gene: TRBV3-1/TRBV3-2; CDR3aa: ASSQGTGSNNQPQH
j_gene: TRBJ2-2; v_gene: TRBV7-9; CDR3aa: ASSLARGTGGRTGELF
j_gene: TRBJ1-1; v_gene: TRBV30; CDR3aa: AWSYRDTEAF
j_gene: TRBJ1-5; v_gene: TRBV2; CDR3aa: ASGRGGDQPQH
j_gene: TRBJ1-1; v_gene: TRBV3-1/TRBV3-2; CDR3aa: ASSQPRPVEAF
j_gene: TRBJ1-2; v_gene: TRBV6-5; CDR3aa: ASLPGGTGYGYT
j_gene: TRBJ2-3; v_gene: TRBV5-1; CDR3aa: ASSRTTGVDTQY
j_gene: TRBJ1-2; v_gene: TRBV7-2; CDR3aa: ASVARPGGYYGYT
j_gene: TRBJ1-2; v_gene: TRBV21-1; CDR3aa: ASSARGGRSFYGYT
j_gene: TRBJ1-6; v_gene: TRBV5-1; CDR3aa: ASSLDAAGVSPLH
j_gene: TRBJ1-1; v_gene: TRBV19; CDR3aa: ASSRYRGTEAF
j_gene: TRBJ1-1; v_gene: TRBV5-5; CDR3aa: ASSPQGSNTEAF
j_gene: TRBJ1-6; v_gene: TRBV5-4; CDR3aa: ASSLRGSSYNSPLH
j_gene: TRBJ2-1; v_gene: TRBV11-2; CDR3aa: ASSPTPGEQF
j_gene: TRBJ2-1; v_gene: TRBV7-8; CDR3aa: ASSSKQGRLYNEQF
j_gene: TRBJ2-7; v_gene: TRBV11-2; CDR3aa: ASSLAGQTYEQY
j_gene: TRBJ2-1; v_gene: TRBV7-8; CDR3aa: ASSPRGRNNEQF
j_gene: TRBJ2-3; v_gene: TRBV25-1; CDR3aa: ASSDPGTGKTDTQY
j_gene: TRBJ2-3; v_gene: TRBV19; CDR3aa: ASTEGLFTHTQY
j_gene: TRBJ1-3; v_gene: TRBV7-2; CDR3aa: ASSSRQGKGNTIY
j_gene: TRBJ1-4; v_gene: TRBV2; CDR3aa: ASSGLGQGFNEKLF
j_gene: TRBJ1-5; v_gene: TRBV19; CDR3aa: ASSTVQGADQPQH
j_gene: TRBJ2-3; v_gene: TRBV19; CDR3aa: ASSMASTAGDTDTQY
j_gene: TRBJ2-6; v_gene: TRBV4-2; CDR3aa: ASSQGALAGLSISGANVLT
j_gene: TRBJ1-2; v_gene: TRBV5-1; CDR3aa: ASSLIGSGYGYT
j_gene: TRBJ1-5; v_gene: TRBV12-3/TRBV12-4; CDR3aa: ASSPDTNQPQH
j_gene: TRBJ2-3; v_gene: TRBV9; CDR3aa: ASSRTSGGTTDTQY
j_gene: TRBJ1-1; v_gene: TRBV28; CDR3aa: ASSSMGQRNTEAF
j_gene: TRBJ2-7; v_gene: TRBV19; CDR3aa: ASMETSRGSYEQY
j_gene: TRBJ1-3; v_gene: TRBV18; CDR3aa: ASATVSSSGNTIY
j_gene: TRBJ1-3; v_gene: TRBV5-6; CDR3aa: ASERTGAGNTIY
j_gene: TRBJ1-3; v_gene: TRBV5-1; CDR3aa: ASSLKTTGGSGNTIY
j_gene: TRBJ2-3; v_gene: TRBV5-1; CDR3aa: ASSLDTGTDTQY
j_gene: TRBJ1-6; v_gene: TRBV27; CDR3aa: ASSLSGGDSPLH
j_gene: TRBJ2-1; v_gene: TRBV4-1; CDR3aa: ASSQELVYEQF
j_gene: TRBJ2-3; v_gene: TRBV6-5; CDR3aa: ASSRTGGWDTQY
j_gene: TRBJ1-1; v_gene: TRBV13; CDR3aa: ASSSSMNGDTEAF
j_gene: TRBJ2-7; v_gene: TRBV12-5; CDR3aa: ASGQTTGTSGLYEQY
j_gene: TRBJ2-1; v_gene: TRBV4-3; CDR3aa: ASSQESALANEQF
j_gene: TRBJ2-1; v_gene: TRBV7-2; CDR3aa: ASSFVSGGASSYNEQF
j_gene: TRBJ1-5; v_gene: TRBV30; CDR3aa: AWSVRRPPGDNQPQH
j_gene: TRBJ1-3; v_gene: TRBV16; CDR3aa: ASSQPPGGINSGNTIY